This section outlines one T cell receptor (beta chain) sequence together with its context. Generated by immunoSEQ multiplex PCR, the TCRdb table keeps only in-frame clones and is missing some. The data contain some 70,000 clones, over 75% of them seen just once; the ten biggest clones take up around 1.4%. The data were obtained in a study of T cell changes during pregnancy in multiple sclerosis. Per germline, CDR1 SGHTA and CDR2 FQGNSA. The CDR3 has 15 residues. The V and J ends lost 0 bases and 8 bases respectively, with 16 bases between them. The receptor was isolated from a female donor with multiple sclerosis, enrolled in a pregnancy study. The specimen was peripheral blood, collected in the third trimester of pregnancy. The rearrangement links TRBV7-2 to TRBJ1-2, with unresolved D. The CDR3: CASSLASAGRVGYTF. DNA for the CDR3: TGTGCCAGCAGCTTAGCCTCGGCCGGGAGGGTAGGCTACACCTTC.